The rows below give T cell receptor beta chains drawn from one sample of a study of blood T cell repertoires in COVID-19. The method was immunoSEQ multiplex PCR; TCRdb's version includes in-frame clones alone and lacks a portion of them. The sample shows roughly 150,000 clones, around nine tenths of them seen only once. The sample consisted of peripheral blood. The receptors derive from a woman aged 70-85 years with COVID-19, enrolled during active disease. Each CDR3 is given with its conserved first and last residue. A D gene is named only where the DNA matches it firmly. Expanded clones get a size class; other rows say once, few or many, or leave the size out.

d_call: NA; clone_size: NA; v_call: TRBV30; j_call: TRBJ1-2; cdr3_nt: TGTGCTGGGCACTATGGCTACACCTTC; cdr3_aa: CAGHYGYTF
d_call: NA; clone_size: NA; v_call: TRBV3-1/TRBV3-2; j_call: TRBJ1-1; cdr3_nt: TGTGCCAGCAGCCCCATGGGGGGTAACACTGAAGCTTTCTTT; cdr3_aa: CASSPMGGNTEAFF
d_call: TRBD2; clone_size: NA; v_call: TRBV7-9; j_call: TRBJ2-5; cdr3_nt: TGTGCCAGCAGCTTACCCACTAGCGGGGGTGCGGGGACCCAGTACTTC; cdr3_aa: CASSLPTSGGAGTQYF
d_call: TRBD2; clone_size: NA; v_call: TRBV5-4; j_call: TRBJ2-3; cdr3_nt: TGTGCCAGCGGGTTAGCGGGGGTGAGCACAGATACGCAGTATTTT; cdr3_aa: CASGLAGVSTDTQYF
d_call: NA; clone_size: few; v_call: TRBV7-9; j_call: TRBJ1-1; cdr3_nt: TGTGCCAGCAGCTTAGTAGTGAACACTGAAGCTTTCTTT; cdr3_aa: CASSLVVNTEAFF
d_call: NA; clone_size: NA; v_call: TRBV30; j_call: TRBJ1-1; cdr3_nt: TGTGCCTGGAGCCTCGCCCCAGGGTTCACTGAAGCTTTCTTT; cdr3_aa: CAWSLAPGFTEAFF
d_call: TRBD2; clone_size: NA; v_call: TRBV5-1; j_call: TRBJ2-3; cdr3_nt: TGCGCCAGCAGCCTTTGGACTAGCACCGGCACAGATACGCAGTATTTT; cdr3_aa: CASSLWTSTGTDTQYF
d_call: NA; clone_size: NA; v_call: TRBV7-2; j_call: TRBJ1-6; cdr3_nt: TGTGCCAGCAGCTTATTTCACAGGAACGTCAATTCACCCCTCCACTTT; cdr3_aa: CASSLFHRNVNSPLHF
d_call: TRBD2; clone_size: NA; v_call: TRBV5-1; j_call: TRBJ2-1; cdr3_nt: TGCGCCAGCAGCTTACCCGGACTAGGAGGGGTCAATGAGCAGTTCTTC; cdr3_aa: CASSLPGLGGVNEQFF
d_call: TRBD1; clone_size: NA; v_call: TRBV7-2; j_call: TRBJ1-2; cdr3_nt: TGTGCCAGCAGCACAAGACAGGGGTTCAGTTATGGCTACACCTTC; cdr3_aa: CASSTRQGFSYGYTF
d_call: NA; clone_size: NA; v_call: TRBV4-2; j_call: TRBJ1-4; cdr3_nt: TGTGCCAGCAGCCAAGATCGGGCAGGGGAACTCGCTAATGAAAAACTGTTTTTT; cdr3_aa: CASSQDRAGELANEKLFF
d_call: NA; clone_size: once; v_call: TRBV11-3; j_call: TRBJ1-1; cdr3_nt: TGTGCCAGCAGCATTCTCGGGAACACTGAAGCTTTCTTT; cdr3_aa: CASSILGNTEAFF
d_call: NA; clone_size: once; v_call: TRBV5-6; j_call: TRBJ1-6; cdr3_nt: TGTGCCAGCAGCCGGCGGGGATATAATTCACCCCTCCACTTT; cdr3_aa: CASSRRGYNSPLHF
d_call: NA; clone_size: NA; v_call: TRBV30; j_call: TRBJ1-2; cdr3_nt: TGTGCCTGGAGTGGGCAGGGAGGTCATGGCTACACCTTC; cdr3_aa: CAWSGQGGHGYTF
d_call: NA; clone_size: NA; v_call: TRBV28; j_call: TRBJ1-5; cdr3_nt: TGTGCCAACGGACCGTTCAGGGGGCCCCAGCATTTT; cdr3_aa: CANGPFRGPQHF
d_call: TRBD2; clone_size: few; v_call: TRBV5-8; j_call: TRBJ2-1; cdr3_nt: TGTGCCAGCAGCAAGGGACTAGCTATTTTGGAGCAGTTCTTC; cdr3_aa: CASSKGLAILEQFF
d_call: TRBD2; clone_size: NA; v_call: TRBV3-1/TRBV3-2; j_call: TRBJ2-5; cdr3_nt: TGTGCCAGCTCCCGGGGAGCGGGGGGGCGGAGCCAAGAGACCCAGTACTTC; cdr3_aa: CASSRGAGGRSQETQYF
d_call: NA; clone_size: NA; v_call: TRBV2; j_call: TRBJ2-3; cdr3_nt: TGTGCCAGCAGCAGACAGGGCACAGATACGCAGTATTTT; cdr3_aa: CASSRQGTDTQYF
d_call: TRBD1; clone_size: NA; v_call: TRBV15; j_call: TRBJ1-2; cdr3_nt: TGTGCCACCAGCAGGACCTCGACAGGGGAGGATGGCTACACCTTC; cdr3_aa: CATSRTSTGEDGYTF
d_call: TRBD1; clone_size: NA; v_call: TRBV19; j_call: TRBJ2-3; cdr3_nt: TGTGCCAGTAGTTCCCGGGAGACAGGGGGCTCAACAGATACGCAGTATTTT; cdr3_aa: CASSSRETGGSTDTQYF
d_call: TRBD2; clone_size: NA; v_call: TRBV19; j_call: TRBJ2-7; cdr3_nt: TGTGCCAGTAGTCTCTCTGCGGGAGGCTCCTACGAGCAGTACTTC; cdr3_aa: CASSLSAGGSYEQYF
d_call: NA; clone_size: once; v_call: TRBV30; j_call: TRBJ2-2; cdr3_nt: TGTGCCTGGAGTCGGGACACCGGGGAGCTGTTTTTT; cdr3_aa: CAWSRDTGELFF
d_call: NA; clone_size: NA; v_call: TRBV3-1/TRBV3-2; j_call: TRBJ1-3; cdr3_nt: TGTGCCAGCAGCCTCCGGGACTCTGGAAACACCATATATTTT; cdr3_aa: CASSLRDSGNTIYF
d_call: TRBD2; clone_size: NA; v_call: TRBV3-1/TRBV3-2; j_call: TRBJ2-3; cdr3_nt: TGTGCCAGCAGCCAAGGGGGGGGTACGCAGTATTTT; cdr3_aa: CASSQGGGTQYF
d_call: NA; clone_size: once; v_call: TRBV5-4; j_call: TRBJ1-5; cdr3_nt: TGTGCCAGCAGCTTGGACAGTCAGCCCCAGCATTTT; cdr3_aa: CASSLDSQPQHF
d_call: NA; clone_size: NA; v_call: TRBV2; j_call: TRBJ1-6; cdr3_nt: TGTGCCAGCAGTGAATGGGGGGGGTCAGTTGAGAATTCACCCCTCCACTTT; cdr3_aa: CASSEWGGSVENSPLHF
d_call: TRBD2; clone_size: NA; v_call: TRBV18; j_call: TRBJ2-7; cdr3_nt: TGTGCCAGCTCACCCCTTAGCGGGGGGGTCTACGAGCAGTACTTC; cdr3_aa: CASSPLSGGVYEQYF
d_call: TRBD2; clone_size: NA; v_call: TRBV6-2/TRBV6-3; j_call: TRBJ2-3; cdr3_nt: TGTGCCAGCAGTATAGCGGGGGGGCCCTCAGATACGCAGTATTTT; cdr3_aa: CASSIAGGPSDTQYF
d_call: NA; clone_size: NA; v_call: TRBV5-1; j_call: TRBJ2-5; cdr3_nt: TGCGCCAGCAGCTTGGAACAGGCGGTGGGGGAGACCCAGTACTTC; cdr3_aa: CASSLEQAVGETQYF
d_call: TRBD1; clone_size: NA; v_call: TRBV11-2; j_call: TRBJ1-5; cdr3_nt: TGTGCCAGCAGCTCCCAGGGGGGCAGCAATCAGCCCCAGCATTTT; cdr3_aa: CASSSQGGSNQPQHF
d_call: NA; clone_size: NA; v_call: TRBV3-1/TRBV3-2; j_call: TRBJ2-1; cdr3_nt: TGTGCCAGCAGCCAAGCGGACTATGAGCAGTTCTTC; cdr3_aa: CASSQADYEQFF
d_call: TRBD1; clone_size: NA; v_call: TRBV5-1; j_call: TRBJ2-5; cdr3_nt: TGCGCCAGCAGCTGGTTGACAGGGGCCCAAGAGACCCAGTACTTC; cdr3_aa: CASSWLTGAQETQYF
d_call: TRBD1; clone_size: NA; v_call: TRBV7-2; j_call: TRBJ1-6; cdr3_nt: TGTGCCAGCAGCTTAGTGGGGGGACAGAATAATTCACCCCTCCACTTT; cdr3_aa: CASSLVGGQNNSPLHF
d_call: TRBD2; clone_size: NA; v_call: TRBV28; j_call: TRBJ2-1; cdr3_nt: TGTGCCAGCAGTTTTGTGGGCCTAGCGGGGGGGGTGACCTACAATGAGCAGTTCTTC; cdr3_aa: CASSFVGLAGGVTYNEQFF
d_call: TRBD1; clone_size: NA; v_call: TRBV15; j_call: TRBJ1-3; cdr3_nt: TGTGCCACCAGCAGAAAAAAACAGGGGGCTGGAAACACCATATATTTT; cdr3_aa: CATSRKKQGAGNTIYF
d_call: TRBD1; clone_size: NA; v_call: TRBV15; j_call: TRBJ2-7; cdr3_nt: TGTGCCACCAGCAGGACTGGACAGGTCGGCTCCTACGAGCAGTACTTC; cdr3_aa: CATSRTGQVGSYEQYF
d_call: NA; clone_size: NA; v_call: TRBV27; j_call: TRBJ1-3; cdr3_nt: TGTGCCAGCAGTTTATCGGGGGGGCTTGGAAACACCATATATTTT; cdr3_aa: CASSLSGGLGNTIYF
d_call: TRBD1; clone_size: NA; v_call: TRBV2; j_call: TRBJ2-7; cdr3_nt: TGTGCCAGCAGACGACAGGGGTCCTACGAGCAGTACTTC; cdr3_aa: CASRRQGSYEQYF
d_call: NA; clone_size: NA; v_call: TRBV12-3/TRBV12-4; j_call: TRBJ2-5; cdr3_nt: TGTGCCAGCCGAAGGGGTACCGAGACCCAGTACTTC; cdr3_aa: CASRRGTETQYF
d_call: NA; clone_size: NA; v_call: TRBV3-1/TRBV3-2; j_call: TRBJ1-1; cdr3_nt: TGTGCCAGCAGCGGTCAGGCCACTGAAGCTTTCTTT; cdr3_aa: CASSGQATEAFF
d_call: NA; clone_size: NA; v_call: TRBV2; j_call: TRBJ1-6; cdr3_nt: TGTGCCAGCAGGGTCAGGGGCGGTGGATATAATTCACCCCTCCACTTT; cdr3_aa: CASRVRGGGYNSPLHF
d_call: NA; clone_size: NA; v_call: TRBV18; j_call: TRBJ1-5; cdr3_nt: TGTGCCAGCTCACTAACTACCGCGAGTAATCAGCCCCAGCATTTT; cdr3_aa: CASSLTTASNQPQHF
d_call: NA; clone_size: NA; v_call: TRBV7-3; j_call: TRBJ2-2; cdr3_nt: TGTGCCAGCAGCCCCGTCACCGGGGAGCTGTTTTTT; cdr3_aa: CASSPVTGELFF